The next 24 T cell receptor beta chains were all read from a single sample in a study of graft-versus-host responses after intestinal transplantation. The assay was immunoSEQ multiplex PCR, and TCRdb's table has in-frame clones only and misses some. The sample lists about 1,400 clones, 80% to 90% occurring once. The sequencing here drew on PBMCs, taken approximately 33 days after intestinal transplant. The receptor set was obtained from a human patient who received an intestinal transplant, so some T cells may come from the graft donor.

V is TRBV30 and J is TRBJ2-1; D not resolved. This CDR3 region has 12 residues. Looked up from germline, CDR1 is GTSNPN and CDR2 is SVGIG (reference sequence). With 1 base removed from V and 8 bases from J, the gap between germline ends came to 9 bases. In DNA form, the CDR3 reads TGTGCCTGGAGTGATGCGCGGCATGAGCAGTTCTTC. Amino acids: CAWSDARHEQFF. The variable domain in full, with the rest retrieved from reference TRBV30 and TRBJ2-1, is SQTIHQWPATLVQPVGSPLSLECTVEGTSNPNLYWYRQAAGRGLQLLFYSVGIGQISSEVPQNLSASRPQDRQFILSSKKLLLSDSGFYLCAWSDARHEQFFGPGTRLTVL.

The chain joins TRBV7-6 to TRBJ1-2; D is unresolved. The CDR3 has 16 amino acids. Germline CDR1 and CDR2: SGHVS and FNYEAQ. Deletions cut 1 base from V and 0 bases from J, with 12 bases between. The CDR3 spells CASSLGHPSPNYGYTF. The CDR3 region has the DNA TGTGCCAGCAGCTTAGGTCACCCGTCCCCTAACTATGGCTACACCTTC. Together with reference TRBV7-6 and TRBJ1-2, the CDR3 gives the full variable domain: GAGVSQSPRYKVTKRGQDVALRCDPISGHVSLYWYRQALGQGPEFLTYFNYEAQQDKSGLPNDRFSAERPEGSISTLTIQRTEQRDSAMYRCASSLGHPSPNYGYTFGSGTRLTVV.

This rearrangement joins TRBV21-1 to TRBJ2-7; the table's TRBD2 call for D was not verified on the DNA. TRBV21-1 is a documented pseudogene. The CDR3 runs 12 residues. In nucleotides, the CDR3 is TGTGCCAGCACCACTCTCCCCTACGAGCAGTACTTC. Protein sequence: CASTTLPYEQYF.

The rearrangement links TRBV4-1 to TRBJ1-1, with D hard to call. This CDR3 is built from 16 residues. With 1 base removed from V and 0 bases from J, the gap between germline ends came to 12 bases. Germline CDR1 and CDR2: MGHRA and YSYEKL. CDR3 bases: TGCGCCAGCAGCCAAGTTTCACCAACTATGAACACTGAAGCTTTCTTT. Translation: CASSQVSPTMNTEAFF.

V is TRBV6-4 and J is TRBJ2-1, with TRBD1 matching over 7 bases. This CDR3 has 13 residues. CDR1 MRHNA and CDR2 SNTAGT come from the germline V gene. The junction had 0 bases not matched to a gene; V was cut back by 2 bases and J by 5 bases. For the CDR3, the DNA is TGTGCCAGCAGTGACAGGGGGCACAATGAGCAGTTCTTC. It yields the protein CASSDRGHNEQFF.

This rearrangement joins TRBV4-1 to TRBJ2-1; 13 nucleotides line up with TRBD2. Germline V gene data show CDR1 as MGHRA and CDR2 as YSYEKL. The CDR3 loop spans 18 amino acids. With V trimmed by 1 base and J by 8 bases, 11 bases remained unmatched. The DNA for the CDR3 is TGCGCCAGCAGCCAAGTAGATGGCGGGACTAGCGGGGTTTATGAGCAGTTCTTC. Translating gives CASSQVDGGTSGVYEQFF.

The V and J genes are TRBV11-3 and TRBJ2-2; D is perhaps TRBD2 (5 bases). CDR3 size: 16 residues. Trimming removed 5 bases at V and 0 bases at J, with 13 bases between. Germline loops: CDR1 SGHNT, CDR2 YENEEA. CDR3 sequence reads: CASSGLTGANTGELFF. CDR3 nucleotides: TGTGCCAGCAGCGGCTTGACCGGGGCGAACACCGGGGAGCTGTTTTTT. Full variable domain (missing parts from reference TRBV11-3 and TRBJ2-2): EAGVVQSPRYKIIEKKQPVAFWCNPISGHNTLYWYLQNLGQGPELLIRYENEEAVDDSQLPKDRFSAERLKGVDSTLKIQPAELGDSAVYLCASSGLTGANTGELFFGEGSRLTVL.

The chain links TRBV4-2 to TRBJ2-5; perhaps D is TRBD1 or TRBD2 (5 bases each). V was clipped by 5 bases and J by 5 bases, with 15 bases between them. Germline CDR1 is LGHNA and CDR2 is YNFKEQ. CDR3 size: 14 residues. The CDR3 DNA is TGTGCCAGCAGCTTGGCCGGGACCGTTGAGACCCAGTACTTC. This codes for CASSLAGTVETQYF.

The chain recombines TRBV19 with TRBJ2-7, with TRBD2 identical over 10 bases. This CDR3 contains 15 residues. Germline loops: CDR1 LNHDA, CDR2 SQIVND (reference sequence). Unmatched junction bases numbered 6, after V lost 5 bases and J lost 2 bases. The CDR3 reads CASSHGSGGAYEQYF. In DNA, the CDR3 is TGTGCCAGTAGTCATGGCAGCGGGGGGGCCTACGAGCAGTACTTC.

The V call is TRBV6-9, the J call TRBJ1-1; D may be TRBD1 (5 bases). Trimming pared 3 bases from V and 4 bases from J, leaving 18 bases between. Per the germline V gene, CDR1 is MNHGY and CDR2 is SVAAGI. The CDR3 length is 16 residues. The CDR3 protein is CASSYGAYFLGTEAFF. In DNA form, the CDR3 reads TGTGCCAGCAGTTACGGGGCCTATTTTTTGGGCACTGAAGCTTTCTTT.

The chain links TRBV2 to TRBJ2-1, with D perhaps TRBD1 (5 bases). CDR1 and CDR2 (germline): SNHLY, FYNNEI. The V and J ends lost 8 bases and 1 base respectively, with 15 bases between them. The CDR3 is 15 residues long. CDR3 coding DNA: TGTGCCAGCTCCCGGACACCTGAGTCCTACAATGAGCAGTTCTTC. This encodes CASSRTPESYNEQFF.

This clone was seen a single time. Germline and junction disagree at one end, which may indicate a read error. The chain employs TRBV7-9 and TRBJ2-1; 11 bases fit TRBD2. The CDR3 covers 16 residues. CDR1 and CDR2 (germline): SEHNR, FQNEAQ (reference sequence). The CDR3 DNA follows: TGTGCCAGCAGGTTAGGGACTAGCGGCTCCTACAATGAGCAGTTCTTC. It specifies CASRLGTSGSYNEQFF. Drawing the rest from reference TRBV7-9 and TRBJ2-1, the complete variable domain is DTGVSQNPRHKITKRGQNVTFRCDPISEHNRLYWYRQTLGQGPEFLTYFQNEAQLEKSRLLSDRFSAERPKGSFSTLEIQRTEQGDSAMYLCASRLGTSGSYNEQFFGPGTRLTVL.

The chain's CDR3 is CASSSPPDRVYEQYF. The CDR3, as DNA: TGTGCCAGCAGCTCTCCCCCGGACAGGGTCTACGAGCAGTACTTC. The chain recombines TRBV7-8 with TRBJ2-7, with 8 bases aligning to TRBD1. After removal of 4 bases from V and 3 bases from J, the junction contained 8 bases not matched to a gene. The CDR3 consists of 15 residues. CDR1 SGHVS and CDR2 FQNEAQ come from the germline V gene.

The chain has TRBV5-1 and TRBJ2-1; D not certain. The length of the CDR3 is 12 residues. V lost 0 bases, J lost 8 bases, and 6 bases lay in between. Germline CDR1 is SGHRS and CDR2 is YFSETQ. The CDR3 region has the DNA TGCGCCAGCAGCTTGGAAGGTGATGAGCAGTTCTTC. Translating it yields CASSLEGDEQFF.

The CDR3 here is CSVTGWAYEQYF. CDR3 coding DNA: TGCAGCGTTACAGGGTGGGCCTACGAGCAGTACTTC. The chain couples TRBV29-1 to TRBJ2-7; a possible D gene is TRBD1 (6 bases). The CDR3 has 12 residues. The V and J ends lost 5 bases and 2 bases respectively, with 10 bases between them. The germline CDR1 and CDR2 sequences are SQVTM and ANQGSEA.

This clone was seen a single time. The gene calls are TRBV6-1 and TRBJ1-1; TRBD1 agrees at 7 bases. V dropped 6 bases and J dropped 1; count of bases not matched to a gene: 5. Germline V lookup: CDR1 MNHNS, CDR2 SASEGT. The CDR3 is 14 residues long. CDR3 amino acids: CASSLGQENTEAFF. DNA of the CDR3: TGTGCCAGCAGCCTAGGACAGGAGAACACTGAAGCTTTCTTT.

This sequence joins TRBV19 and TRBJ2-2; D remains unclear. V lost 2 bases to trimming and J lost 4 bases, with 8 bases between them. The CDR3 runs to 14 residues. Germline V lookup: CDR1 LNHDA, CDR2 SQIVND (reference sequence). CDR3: CASSIRRITGELFF. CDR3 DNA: TGTGCCAGTAGTATAAGGCGGATCACCGGGGAGCTGTTTTTT.

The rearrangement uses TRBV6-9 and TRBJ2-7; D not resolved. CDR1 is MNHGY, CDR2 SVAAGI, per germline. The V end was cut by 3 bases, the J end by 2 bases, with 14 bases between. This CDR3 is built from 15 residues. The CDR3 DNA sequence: TGTGCCAGCAGTTACTCTGGCGGCAAGGCCTACGAGCAGTACTTC. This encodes CASSYSGGKAYEQYF.

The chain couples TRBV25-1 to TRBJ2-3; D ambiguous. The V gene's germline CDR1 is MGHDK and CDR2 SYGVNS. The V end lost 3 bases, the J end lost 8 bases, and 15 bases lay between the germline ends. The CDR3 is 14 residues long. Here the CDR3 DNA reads TGTGCCAGCAGTGACGACGGAGCTTGGGGTACGCAGTATTTT. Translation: CASSDDGAWGTQYF. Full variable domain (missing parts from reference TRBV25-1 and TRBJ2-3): EADIYQTPRYLVIGTGKKITLECSQTMGHDKMYWYQQDPGMELHLIHYSYGVNSTEKGDLSSESTVSRIRTEHFPLTLESARPSHTSQYLCASSDDGAWGTQYFGPGTRLTVL.

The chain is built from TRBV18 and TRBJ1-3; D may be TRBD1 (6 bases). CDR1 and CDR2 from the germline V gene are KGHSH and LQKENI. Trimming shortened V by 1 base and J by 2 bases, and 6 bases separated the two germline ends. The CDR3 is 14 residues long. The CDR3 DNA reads TGTGCCAGCTCACCACAGGGGGCTGGAAACACCATATATTTT. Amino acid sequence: CASSPQGAGNTIYF.

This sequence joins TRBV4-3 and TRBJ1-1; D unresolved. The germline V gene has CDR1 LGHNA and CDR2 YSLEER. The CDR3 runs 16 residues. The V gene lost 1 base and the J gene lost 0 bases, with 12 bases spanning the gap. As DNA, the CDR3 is TGCGCCAGCAGCCAAGTTTCACCAACTATGAACACTGAAGCTTTCTTT. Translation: CASSQVSPTMNTEAFF.

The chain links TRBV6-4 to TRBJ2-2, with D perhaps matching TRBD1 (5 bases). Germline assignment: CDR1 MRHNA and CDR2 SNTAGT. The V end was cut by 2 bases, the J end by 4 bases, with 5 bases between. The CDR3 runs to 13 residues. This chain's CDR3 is CASSDRGTGELFF. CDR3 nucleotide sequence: TGTGCCAGCAGTGACAGGGGCACCGGGGAGCTGTTTTTT.

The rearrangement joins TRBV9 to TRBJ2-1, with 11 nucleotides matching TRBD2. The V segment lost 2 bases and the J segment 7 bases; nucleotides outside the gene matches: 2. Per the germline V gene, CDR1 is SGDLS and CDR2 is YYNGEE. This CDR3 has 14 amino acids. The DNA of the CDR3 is TGTGCCAGCAGCGTTAGCGGGGGGGCGAATGAGCAGTTCTTC. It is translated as CASSVSGGANEQFF. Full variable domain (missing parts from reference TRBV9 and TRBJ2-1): DSGVTQTPKHLITATGQRVTLRCSPRSGDLSVYWYQQSLDQGLQFLIQYYNGEERAKGNILERFSAQQFPDLHSELNLSSLELGDSALYFCASSVSGGANEQFFGPGTRLTVL.

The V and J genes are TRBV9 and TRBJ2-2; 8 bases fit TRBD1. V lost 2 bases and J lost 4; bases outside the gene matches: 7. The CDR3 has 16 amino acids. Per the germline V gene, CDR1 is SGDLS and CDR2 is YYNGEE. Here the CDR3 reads CASSVPQGAPTGELFF. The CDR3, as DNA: TGTGCCAGCAGCGTCCCTCAGGGGGCGCCCACCGGGGAGCTGTTTTTT. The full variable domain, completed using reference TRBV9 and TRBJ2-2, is DSGVTQTPKHLITATGQRVTLRCSPRSGDLSVYWYQQSLDQGLQFLIQYYNGEERAKGNILERFSAQQFPDLHSELNLSSLELGDSALYFCASSVPQGAPTGELFFGEGSRLTVL.